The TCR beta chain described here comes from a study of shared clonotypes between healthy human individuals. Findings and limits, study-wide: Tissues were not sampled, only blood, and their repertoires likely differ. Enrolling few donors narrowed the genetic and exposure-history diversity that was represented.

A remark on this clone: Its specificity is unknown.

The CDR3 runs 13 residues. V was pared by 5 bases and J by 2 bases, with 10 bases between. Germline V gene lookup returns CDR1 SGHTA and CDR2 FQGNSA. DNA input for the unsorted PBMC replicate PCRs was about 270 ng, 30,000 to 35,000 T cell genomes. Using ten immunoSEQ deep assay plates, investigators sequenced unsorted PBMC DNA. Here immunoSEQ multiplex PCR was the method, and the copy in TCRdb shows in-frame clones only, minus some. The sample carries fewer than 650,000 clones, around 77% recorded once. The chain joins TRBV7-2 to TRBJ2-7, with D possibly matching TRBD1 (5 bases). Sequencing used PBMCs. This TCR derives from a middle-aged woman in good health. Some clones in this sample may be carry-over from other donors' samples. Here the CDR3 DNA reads TGTGCCAGCAGCACCAGACAGACCTACGAGCAGTACTTC. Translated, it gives CASSTRQTYEQYF.